This T cell receptor (beta chain) was captured by sequencing in a study of T cell responses to AZD1222 COVID-19 vaccine. The method was immunoSEQ multiplex PCR; TCRdb's version includes in-frame clones alone and lacks a portion of them. This table holds 80,000 or so clones, about 87% found once. Broader study findings: Donor demographics were predominantly white British with a female majority; clonal diversity may be underestimated. CD4 TCRs covered the whole spike, strongest at regions 160-218 and 743-854. Baseline seropositives among AZD1222 recipients totaled only 5 or 6. Unmutated regions of variants are reportedly targeted by nearly half of spike-specific TCRs.

For this clone: As yet, its antigen is unknown.

Material: peripheral blood, obtained on day 0 of AZD1222 vaccination. The receptor's source is an adult in good health.

The CDR3 bases are TGTGCCAGCTCACCACCGGACAGGGGGCTTGCTGAAGCTTTCTTT. Protein sequence: CASSPPDRGLAEAFF. The V call is TRBV18, the J call TRBJ1-1; 11 positions match TRBD1. V was pared by 0 bases and J by 6 bases, with 3 bases of the junction left unmatched. Germline V lookup: CDR1 KGHSH, CDR2 LQKENI. The CDR3 totals 15 residues.